This TCR beta chain appears in the sequencing data of a study of post-analysis software for immune sequencing data. The CDR3 is 13 residues long. Germline values: CDR1 DFQATT, CDR2 SNEGSKA (reference sequence). The V end was cut by 0 bases, the J end by 7 bases, with 10 bases between. In its sample, this clonotype was seen many times. What it binds is not known. General study results and limits: Normalized Chao1 diversity was significantly lower in multiple sclerosis patients than in controls. Controls showed lower frequencies than patients for five TRBV segments, and TRBV5-6, TRBV5-1 and TRBV20-1 were among these.

Unique molecular identifiers were present in the TCR beta cDNA libraries. TCRdb recomputed calls from the PCR reads with MiXCR, one row per CDR3 protein. Counted here are over 700,000 distinct CDR3 sequences, 25% to 30% occurring once; the ten biggest clones make up around 0.6%. The clonotype comes from a girl aged 10-17 years with multiple sclerosis. What was sequenced was blood. The chain employs TRBV20-1 and TRBJ2-1, with D possibly matching TRBD1 (6 bases). The CDR3 region is CSARDLGANEQFF. CDR3 sequence (DNA): TGCAGTGCTAGAGATCTGGGGGCGAATGAGCAGTTCTTC.